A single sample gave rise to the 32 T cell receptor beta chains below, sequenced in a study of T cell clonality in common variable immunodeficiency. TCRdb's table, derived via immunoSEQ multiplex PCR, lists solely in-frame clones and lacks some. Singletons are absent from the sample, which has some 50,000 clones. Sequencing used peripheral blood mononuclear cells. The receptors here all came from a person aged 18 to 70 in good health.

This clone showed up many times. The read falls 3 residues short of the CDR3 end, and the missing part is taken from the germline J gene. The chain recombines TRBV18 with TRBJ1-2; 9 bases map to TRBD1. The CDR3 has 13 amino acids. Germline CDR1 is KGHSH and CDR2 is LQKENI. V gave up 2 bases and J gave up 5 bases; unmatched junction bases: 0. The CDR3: CASSPGQGYGYTF. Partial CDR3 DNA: TGTGCCAGCTCACCAGGACAGGGGTATGGC.

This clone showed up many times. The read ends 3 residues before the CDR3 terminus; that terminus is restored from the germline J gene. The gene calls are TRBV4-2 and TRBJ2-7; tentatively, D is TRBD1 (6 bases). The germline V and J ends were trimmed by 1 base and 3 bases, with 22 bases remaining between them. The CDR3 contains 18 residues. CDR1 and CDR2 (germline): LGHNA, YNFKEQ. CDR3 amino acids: CASSQARVEGDLGYEQYF. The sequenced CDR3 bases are TGTGCCAGCAGCCAAGCTCGGGTCGAGGGGGACCTCGGCTACGAG.

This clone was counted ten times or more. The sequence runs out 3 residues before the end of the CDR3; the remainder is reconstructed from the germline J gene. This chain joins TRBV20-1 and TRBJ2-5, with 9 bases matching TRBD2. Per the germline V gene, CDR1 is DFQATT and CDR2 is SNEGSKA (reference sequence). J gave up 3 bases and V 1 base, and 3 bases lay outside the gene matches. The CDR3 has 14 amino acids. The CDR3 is CSARVPSGEETQYF. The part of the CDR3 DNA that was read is TGCAGTGCTAGAGTTCCTAGCGGGGAAGAGACC.

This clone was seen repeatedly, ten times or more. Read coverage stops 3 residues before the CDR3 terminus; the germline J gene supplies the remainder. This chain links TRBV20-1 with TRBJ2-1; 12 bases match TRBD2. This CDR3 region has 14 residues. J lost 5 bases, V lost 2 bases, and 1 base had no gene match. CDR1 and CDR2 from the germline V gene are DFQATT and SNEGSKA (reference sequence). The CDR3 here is CSARLAGGDNEQFF. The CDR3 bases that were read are TGCAGTGCTAGACTAGCGGGAGGGGACAATGAG.

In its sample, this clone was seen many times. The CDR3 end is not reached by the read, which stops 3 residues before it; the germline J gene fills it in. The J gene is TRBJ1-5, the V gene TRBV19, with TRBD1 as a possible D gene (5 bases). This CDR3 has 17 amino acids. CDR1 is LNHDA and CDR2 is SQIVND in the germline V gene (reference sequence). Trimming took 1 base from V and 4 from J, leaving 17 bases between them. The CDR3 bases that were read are TGTGCCAGTAGTATAGCCTCATTCGCGGGACTTAATCAGCCC. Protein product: CASSIASFAGLNQP. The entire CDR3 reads CASSIASFAGLNQPQHF.

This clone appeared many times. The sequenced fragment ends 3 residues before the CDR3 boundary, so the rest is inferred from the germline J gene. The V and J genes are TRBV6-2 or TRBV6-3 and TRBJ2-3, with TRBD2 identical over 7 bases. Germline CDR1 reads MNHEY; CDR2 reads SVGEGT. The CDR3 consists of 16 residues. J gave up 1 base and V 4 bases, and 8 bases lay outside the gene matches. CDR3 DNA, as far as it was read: TGTGCCAGCAGTTCCAGCTCTCGGGGGGGCACAGATACG. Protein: CASSSSSRGGTDT. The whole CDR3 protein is CASSSSSRGGTDTQYF.

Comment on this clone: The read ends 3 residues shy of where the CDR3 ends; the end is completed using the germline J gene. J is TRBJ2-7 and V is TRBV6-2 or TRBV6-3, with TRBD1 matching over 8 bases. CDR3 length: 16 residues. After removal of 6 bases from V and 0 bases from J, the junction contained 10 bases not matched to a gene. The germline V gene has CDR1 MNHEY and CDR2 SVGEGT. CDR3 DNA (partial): TGTGCCAGCAGCAGACAGGGGCGAGAACCCTCCTACGAG. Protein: CASSRQGREPSYE. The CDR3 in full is CASSRQGREPSYEQYF.

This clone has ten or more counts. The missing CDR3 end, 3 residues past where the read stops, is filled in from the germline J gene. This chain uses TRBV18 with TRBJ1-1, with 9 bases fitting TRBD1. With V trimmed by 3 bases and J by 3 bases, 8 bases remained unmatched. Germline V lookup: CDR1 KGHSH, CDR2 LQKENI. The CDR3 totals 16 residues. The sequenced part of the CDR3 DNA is TGTGCCAGCTCACCCCGGGACAGGGTGCGAGACACTGAA. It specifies CASSPRDRVRDTE. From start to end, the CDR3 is CASSPRDRVRDTEAFF.

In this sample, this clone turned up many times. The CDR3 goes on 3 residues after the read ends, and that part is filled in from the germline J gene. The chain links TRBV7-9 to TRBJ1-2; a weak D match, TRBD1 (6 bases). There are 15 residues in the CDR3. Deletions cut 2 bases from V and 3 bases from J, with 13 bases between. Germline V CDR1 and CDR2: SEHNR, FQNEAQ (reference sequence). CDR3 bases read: TGTGCCAGCAGCTTAATTACAGGGCTTGACTATGGC. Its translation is CASSLITGLDYG. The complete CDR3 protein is CASSLITGLDYGYTF.

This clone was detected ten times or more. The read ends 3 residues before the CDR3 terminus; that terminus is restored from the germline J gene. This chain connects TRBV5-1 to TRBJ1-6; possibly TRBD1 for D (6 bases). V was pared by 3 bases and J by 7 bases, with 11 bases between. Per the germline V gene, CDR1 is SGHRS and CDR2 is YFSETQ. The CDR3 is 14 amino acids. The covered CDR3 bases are TGCGCCAGCAGCTCCTCCAGGGGAAATTCACCC. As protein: CASSSSRGNSP. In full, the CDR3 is CASSSSRGNSPLHF.

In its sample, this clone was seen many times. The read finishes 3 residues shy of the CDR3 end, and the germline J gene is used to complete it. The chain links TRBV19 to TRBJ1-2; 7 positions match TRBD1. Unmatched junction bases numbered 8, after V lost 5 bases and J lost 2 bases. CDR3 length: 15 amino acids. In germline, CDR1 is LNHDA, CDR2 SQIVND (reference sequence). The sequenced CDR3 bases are TGTGCCAGTAGTGACTCCGACAGGGTCAACTATGGC. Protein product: CASSDSDRVNYG. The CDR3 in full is CASSDSDRVNYGYTF. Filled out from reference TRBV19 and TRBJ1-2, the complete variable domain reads DGGITQSPKYLFRKEGQNVTLSCEQNLNHDAMYWYRQDPGQGLRLIYYSQIVNDFQKGDIAEGYSVSREKKESFPLTVTSAQKNPTAFYLCASSDSDRVNYGYTFGSGTRLTVV.

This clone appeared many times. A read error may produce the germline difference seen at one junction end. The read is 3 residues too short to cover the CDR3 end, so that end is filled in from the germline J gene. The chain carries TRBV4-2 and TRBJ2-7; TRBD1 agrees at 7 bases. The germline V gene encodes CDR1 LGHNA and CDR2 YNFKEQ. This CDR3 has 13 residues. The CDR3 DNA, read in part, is TGCGCCAGCAGCTCCGACAGGGCCTACGAG. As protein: CASSSDRAYE. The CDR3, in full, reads CASSSDRAYEQYF.

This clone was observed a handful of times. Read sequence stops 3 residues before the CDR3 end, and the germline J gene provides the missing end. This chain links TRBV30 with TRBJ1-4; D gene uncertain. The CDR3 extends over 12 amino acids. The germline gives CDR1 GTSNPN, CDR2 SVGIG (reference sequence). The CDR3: CAWMTEKSPLFF. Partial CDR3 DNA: TGTGCCTGGATGACTGAAAAATCACCA. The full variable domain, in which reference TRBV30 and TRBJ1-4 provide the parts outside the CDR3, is SQTIHQWPATLVQPVGSPLSLECTVEGTSNPNLYWYRQAAGRGLQLLFYSVGIGQISSEVPQNLSASRPQDRQFILSSKKLLLSDSGFYLCAWMTEKSPLFFGSGTQLSVL.

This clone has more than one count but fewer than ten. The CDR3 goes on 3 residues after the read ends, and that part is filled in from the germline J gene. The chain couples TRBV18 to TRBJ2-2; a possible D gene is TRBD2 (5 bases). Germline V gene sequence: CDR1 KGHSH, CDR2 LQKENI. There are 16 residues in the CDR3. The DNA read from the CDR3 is TGTGCCAGCTCACCCCCGGACTTAAGGAGTGTTGGAAAG. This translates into CASSPPDLRSVGK. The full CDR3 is CASSPPDLRSVGKLFF. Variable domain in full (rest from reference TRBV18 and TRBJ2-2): NAGVMQNPRHLVRRRGQEARLRCSPMKGHSHVYWYRQLPEEGLKFMVYLQKENIIDESGMPKERFSAEFPKEGPSILRIQQVVRGDSAAYFCASSPPDLRSVGKLFFGEGSRLTVL.

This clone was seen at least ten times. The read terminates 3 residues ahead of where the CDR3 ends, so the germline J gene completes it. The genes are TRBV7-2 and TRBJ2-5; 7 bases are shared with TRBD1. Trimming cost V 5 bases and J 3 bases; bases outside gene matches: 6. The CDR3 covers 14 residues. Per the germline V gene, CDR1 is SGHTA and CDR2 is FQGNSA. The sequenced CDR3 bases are TGTGCCAGCAGCCGGAGCGGACAGGAAGAGACC. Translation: CASSRSGQEET. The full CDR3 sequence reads CASSRSGQEETQYF. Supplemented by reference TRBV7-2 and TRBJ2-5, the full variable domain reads GAGVSQSPSNKVTEKGKDVELRCDPISGHTALYWYRQSLGQGLEFLIYFQGNSAPDKSGLPSDRFSAERTGGSVSTLTIQRTQQEDSAVYLCASSRSGQEETQYFGPGTRLLVL.

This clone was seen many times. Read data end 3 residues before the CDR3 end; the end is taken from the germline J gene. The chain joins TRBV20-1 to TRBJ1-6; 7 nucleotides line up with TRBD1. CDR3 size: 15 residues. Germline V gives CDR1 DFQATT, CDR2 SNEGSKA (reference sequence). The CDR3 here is CSARDFGTAGSPLHF. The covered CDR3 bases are TGCAGTGCTAGAGATTTTGGGACAGCAGGTTCCCCC.

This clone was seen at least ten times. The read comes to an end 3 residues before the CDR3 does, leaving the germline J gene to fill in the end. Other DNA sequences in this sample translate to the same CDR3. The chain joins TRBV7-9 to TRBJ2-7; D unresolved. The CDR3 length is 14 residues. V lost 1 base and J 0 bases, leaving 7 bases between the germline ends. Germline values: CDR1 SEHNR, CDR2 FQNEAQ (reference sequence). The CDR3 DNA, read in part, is TGTGCCAGCAGCTTAGACAGTTTCTCCTACGAG. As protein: CASSLDSFSYE. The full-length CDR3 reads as CASSLDSFSYEQYF. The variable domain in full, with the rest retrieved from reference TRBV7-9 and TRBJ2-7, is DTGVSQNPRHKITKRGQNVTFRCDPISEHNRLYWYRQTLGQGPEFLTYFQNEAQLEKSRLLSDRFSAERPKGSFSTLEIQRTEQGDSAMYLCASSLDSFSYEQYFGPGTRLTVT.

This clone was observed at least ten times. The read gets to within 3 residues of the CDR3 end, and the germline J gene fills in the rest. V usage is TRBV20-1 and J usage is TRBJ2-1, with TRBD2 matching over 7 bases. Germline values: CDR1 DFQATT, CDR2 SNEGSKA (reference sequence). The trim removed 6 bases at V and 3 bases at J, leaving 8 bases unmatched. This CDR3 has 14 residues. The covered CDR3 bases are TGCAGTGCGCCCTCGCAGCGGGACTACAATGAG. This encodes CSAPSQRDYNE. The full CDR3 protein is CSAPSQRDYNEQFF.

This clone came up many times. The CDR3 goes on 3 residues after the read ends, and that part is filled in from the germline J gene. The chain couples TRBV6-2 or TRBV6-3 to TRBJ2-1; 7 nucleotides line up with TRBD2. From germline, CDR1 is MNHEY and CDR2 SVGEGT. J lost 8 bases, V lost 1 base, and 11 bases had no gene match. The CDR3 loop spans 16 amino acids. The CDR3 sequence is CASSYLEARGGHEQFF. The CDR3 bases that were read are TGTGCCAGCAGTTACTTGGAGGCTAGGGGAGGGCATGAG.

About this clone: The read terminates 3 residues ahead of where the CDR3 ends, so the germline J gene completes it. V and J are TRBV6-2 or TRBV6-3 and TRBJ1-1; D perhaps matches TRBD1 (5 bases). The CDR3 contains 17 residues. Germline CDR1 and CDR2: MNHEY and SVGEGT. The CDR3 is CASRGRSSGRWDYEAFF. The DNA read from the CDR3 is TGTGCCAGCAGAGGCCGTTCTAGCGGGAGATGGGACTACGAG.

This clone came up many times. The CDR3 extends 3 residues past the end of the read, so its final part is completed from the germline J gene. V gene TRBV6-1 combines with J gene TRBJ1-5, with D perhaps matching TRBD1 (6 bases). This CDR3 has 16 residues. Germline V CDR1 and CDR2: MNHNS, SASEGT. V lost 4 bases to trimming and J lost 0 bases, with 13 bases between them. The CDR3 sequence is CASSVGQTASNQPQHF. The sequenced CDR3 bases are TGTGCCAGCAGTGTCGGACAGACAGCTAGCAATCAGCCC.

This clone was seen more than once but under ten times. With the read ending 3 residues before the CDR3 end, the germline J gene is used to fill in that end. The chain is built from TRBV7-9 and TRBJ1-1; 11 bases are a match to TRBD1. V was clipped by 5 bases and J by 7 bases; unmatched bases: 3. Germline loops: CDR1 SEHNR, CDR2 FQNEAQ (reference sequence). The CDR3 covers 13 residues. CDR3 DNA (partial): TGTGCCAGCAGCCAAGGGACAGGGGGTGAA. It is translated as CASSQGTGGE. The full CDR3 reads CASSQGTGGEAFF.

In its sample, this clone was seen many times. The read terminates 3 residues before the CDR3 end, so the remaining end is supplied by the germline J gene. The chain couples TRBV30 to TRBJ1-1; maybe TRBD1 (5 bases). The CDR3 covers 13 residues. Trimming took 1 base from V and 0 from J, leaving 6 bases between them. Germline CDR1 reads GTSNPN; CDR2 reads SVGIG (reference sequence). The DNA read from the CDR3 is TGTGCCTGGAGTGCGGACATGAACACTGAA. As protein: CAWSADMNTE. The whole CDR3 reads CAWSADMNTEAFF.

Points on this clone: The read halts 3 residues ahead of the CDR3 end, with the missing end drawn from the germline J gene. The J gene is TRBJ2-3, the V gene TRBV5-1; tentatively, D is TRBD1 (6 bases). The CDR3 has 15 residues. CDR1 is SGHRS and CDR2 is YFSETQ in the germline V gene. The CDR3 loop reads CASSPWTEHGETQYF. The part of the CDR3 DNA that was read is TGCGCCAGCAGCCCCTGGACAGAGCACGGGGAGACG.

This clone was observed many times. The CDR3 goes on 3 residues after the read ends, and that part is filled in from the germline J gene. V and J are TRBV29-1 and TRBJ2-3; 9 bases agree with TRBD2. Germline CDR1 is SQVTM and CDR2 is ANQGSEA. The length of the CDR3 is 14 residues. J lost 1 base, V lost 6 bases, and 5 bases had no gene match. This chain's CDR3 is CSVSPSGGTDTQYF. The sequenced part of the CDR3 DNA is TGCAGCGTCTCACCTAGCGGGGGCACAGATACG.

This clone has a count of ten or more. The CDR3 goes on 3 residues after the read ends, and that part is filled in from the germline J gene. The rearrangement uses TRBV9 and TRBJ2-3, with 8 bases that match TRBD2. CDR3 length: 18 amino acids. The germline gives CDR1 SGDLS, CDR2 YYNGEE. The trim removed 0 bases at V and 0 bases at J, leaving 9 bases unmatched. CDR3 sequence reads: CASSVGTSPKSSTDTQYF. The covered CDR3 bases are TGTGCCAGCAGCGTAGGGACTAGCCCCAAATCTAGCACAGATACG.

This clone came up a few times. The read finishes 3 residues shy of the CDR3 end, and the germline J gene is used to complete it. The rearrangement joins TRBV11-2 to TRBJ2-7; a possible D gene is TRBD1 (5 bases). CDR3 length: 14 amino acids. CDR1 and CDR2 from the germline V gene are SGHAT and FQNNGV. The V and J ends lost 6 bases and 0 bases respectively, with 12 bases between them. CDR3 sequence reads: CASSSIGASYEQYF. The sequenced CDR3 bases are TGTGCCAGCAGTTCGATAGGGGCCTCCTACGAG.

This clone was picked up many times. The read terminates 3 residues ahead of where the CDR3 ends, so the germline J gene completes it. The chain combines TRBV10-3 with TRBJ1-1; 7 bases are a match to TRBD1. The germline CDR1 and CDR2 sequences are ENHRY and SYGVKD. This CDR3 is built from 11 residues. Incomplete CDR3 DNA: TGTGCCATCGGGCGCAGGGGGGAA. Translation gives CAIGRRGE. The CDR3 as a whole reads CAIGRRGEAFF.

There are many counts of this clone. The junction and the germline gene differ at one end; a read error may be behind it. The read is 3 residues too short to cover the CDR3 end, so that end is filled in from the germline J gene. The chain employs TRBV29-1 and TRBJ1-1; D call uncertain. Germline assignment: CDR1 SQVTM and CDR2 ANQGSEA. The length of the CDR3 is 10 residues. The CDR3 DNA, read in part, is TGCAGCGCAGTAAACAGTGAA. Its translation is CSAVNSE. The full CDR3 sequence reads CSAVNSEAFF. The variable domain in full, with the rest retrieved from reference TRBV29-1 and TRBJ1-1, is SAVISQKPSRDICQRGTSLTIQCQVDSQVTMMFWYRQQPGQSLTLIATANQGSEATYESGFVIDKFPISRPNLTFSTLTVSNMSPEDSSIYLCSAVNSEAFFGQGTRLTVV.

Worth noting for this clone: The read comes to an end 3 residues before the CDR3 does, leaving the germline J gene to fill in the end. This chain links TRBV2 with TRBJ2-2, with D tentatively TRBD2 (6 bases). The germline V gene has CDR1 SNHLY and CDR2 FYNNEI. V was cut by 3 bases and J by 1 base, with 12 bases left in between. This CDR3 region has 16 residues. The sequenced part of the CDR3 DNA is TGTGCCAGCAGTGAGGGACCTAGCGAGAACACCGGGGAG. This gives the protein CASSEGPSENTGE. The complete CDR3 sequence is CASSEGPSENTGELFF.

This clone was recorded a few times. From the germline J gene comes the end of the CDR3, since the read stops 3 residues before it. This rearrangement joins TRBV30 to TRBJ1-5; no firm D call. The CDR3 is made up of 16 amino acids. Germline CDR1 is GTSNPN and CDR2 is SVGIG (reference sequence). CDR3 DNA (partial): TGTGCCTGGACCAAAACCGAAACGGGGTTAGGTACCCCC. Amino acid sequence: CAWTKTETGLGTP. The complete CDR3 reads CAWTKTETGLGTPQHF. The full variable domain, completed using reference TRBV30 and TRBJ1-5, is SQTIHQWPATLVQPVGSPLSLECTVEGTSNPNLYWYRQAAGRGLQLLFYSVGIGQISSEVPQNLSASRPQDRQFILSSKKLLLSDSGFYLCAWTKTETGLGTPQHFGDGTRLSIL.

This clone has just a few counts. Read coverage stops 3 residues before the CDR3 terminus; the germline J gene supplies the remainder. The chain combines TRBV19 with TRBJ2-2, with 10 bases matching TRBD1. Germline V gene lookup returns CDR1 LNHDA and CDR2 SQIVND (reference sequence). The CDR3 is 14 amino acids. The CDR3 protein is CASSRQGAVEKLFF. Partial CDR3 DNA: TGTGCCAGTAGTCGACAGGGGGCAGTTGAAAAG.